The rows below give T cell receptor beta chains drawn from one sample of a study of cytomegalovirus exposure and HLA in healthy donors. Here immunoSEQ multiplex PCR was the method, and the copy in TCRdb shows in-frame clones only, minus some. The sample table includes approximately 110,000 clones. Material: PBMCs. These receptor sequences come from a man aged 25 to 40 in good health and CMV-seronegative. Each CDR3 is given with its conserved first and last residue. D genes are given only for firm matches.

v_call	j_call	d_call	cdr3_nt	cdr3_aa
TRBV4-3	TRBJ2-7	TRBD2	TGCGCCAGCAGTCATGAGACTAGCGGGGCGTCCTACGAGCAGTACTTC	CASSHETSGASYEQYF
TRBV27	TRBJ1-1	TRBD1	TGTGCCAGCACTTGGACAGGGGGCGGAGGGGCGGAAGCTTTCTTT	CASTWTGGGGAEAFF
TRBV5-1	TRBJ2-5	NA	TGCGCCAGCAGCGGATCCTGGGGCGGCGGGACCCAGTACTTC	CASSGSWGGGTQYF
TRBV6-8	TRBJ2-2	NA	TGTGCCAGCAGTTACGCTATTAACACCGGGGAGCTGTTTTTT	CASSYAINTGELFF
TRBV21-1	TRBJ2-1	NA	TGTGCCAGCAGCAAAGGGAGGACTAGCTGTGACAATGAGCAGTTCTTC	CASSKGRTSCDNEQFF
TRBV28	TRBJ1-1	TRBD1	TGTGCCAGCAGTTTAGAAGGGGGCTTCAGACCCTTCACTGAAGCTTTCTTT	CASSLEGGFRPFTEAFF
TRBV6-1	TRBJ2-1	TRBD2	TGTGCCAGCAGTGATGAACTAGCGGGAGGACACAGAAGTGAGCAGTTCTTC	CASSDELAGGHRSEQFF
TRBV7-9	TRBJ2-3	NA	TGTGCCAGCAGCTTCAGGGCCGATACGCAGTATTTT	CASSFRADTQYF
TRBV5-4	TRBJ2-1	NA	TGTGCCAGCAGCTTGGGGACAGCCTACAATGAGCAGTTCTTC	CASSLGTAYNEQFF
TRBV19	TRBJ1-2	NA	TGTGCCAGTAGTATGTCGGACAGCTATGGCTACACCTTC	CASSMSDSYGYTF
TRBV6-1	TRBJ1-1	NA	TGTGCCAGCAGGGAGAGGGAAGCTTTCTTT	CASREREAFF
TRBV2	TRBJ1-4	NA	TGTGCCAGCAAAACTGTTGATAATGAAAAACTGTTTTTT	CASKTVDNEKLFF
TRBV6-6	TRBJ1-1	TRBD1	TGTGCCAGCAGCCCACCGGGACAGGGAACAAACACTGAAGCTTTCTTT	CASSPPGQGTNTEAFF
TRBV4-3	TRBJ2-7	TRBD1	TGCGCCAGCAGCCCCTACCGGGACAGGGGCTACGAGCAGTACTTC	CASSPYRDRGYEQYF
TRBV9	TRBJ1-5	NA	TGTGCCAGCAGCGTAGGGCCTTACAATCAGCCCCAGCATTTT	CASSVGPYNQPQHF
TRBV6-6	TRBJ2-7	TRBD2	TGTGCCAGCGCACTAGCGGGCCCGGGCGAGCAGTACTTC	CASALAGPGEQYF
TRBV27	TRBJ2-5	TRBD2	TGTGCCAGCAGCCTACTAGCGGGATACGAGACCCAGTACTTC	CASSLLAGYETQYF
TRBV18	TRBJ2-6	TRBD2	TGTGCCAGCTCACCTACTAGGGGTAGCGGGAATTCGGGGGCCAACGTCCTGACTTTC	CASSPTRGSGNSGANVLTF
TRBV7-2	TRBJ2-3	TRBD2	TGTGCCAGCAGCCGGACTAGCGGGACTTCAGATACGCAGTATTTT	CASSRTSGTSDTQYF
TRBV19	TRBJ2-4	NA	TGTGCCAGTAGTCAGGGGAGACAGATGGGTTTAGCCAAAAACATTCAGTACTTC	CASSQGRQMGLAKNIQYF
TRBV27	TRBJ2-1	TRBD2	TGTGCCAGCAGTAACCTAGCGGGAGCGCTTGAGCAGTTCTTC	CASSNLAGALEQFF
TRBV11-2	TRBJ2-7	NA	TGTGCCAGCAGTGGGCGAGCGGAGAGCTCCTACGAGCAGTACTTC	CASSGRAESSYEQYF
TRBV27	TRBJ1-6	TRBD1	TGTGCCAGCAGTCCGCGGGACAGCTATCAAAAAGGTTATAATTCACCCCTCCACTTT	CASSPRDSYQKGYNSPLHF
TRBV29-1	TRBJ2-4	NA	TGCAGCGTTGGCGTAAGGGGTAATGAAAACATTCAGTACTTC	CSVGVRGNENIQYF
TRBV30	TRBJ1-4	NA	TGTGCCTGGAGTGACGGGGGACCAGGTGAAAAACTGTTTTTT	CAWSDGGPGEKLFF
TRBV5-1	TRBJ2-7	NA	TGCGCCAGCAGCTCGCAAGAGGGGACTCCCTACGAGCAGTACTTC	CASSSQEGTPYEQYF
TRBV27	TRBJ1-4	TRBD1	TGTGCCAGCAGTTTAGGACAGGGGGAAAATGAAAAACTGTTTTTT	CASSLGQGENEKLFF
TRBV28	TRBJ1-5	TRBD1	TGTGCCAGCAGTTCCCGGACAGGCGATCAGCCCCAGCATTTT	CASSSRTGDQPQHF
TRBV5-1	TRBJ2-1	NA	TGCGCCAGCAGCTTGGACCACTACAACGAGCAGTTCTTC	CASSLDHYNEQFF